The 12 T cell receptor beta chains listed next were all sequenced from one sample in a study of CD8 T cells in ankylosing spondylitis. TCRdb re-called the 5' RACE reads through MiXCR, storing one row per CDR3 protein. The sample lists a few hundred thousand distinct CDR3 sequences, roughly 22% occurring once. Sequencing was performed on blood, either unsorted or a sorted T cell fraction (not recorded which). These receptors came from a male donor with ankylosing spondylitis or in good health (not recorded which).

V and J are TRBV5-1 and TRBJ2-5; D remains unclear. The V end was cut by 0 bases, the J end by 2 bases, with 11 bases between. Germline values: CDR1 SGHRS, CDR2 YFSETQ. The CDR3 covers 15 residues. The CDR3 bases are TGCGCCAGCAGCTTGGTGGGCCTGGGACAAGAGACCCAGTACTTC. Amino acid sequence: CASSLVGLGQETQYF.

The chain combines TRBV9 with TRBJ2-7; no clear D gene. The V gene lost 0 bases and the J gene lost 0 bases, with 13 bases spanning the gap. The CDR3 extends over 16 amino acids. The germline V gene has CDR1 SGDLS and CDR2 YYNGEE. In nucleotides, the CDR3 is TGTGCCAGCAGCGTAGCTACGGGCGGCAGCTCCTACGAGCAGTACTTC. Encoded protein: CASSVATGGSSYEQYF.

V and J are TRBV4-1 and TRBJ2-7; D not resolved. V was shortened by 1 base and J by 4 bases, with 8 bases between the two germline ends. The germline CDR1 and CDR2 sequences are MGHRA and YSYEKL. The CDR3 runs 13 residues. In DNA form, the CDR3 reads TGCGCCAGCAGCCAAGCCCGCGGATACGAGCAGTACTTC. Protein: CASSQARGYEQYF.

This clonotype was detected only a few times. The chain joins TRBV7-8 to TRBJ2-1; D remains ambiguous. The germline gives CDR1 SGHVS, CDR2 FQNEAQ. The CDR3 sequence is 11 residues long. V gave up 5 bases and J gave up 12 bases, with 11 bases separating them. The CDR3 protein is CASSPNRVQFF. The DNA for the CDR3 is TGTGCCAGCAGCCCCAACCGGGTGCAGTTCTTC.

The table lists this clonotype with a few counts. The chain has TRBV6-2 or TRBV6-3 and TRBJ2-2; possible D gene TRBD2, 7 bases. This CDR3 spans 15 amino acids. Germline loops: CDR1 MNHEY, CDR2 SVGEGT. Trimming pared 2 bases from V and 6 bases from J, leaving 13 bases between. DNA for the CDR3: TGTGCCAGCAGTTACGTGGGGGGGGCCGCCGGGGAGCTGTTTTTT. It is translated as CASSYVGGAAGELFF.

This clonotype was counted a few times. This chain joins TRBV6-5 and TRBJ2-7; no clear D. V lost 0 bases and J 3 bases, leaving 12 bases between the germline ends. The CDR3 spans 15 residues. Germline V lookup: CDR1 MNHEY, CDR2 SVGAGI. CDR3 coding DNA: TGTGCCAGCAGTTACTCGGCCAGGAACGACTACGAGCAGTACTTC. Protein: CASSYSARNDYEQYF.

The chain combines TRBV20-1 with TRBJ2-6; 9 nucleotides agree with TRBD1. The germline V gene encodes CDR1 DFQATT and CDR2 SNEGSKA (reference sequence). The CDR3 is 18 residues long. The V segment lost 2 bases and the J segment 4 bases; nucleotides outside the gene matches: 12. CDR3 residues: CSARNPQGASGGANVLTF. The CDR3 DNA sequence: TGCAGTGCTAGAAACCCACAGGGGGCTTCGGGGGGGGCCAACGTCCTGACTTTC.

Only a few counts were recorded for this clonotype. The chain's CDR3 is CATGFGSGGRGNEQFF. The DNA of the CDR3 is TGTGCCACGGGTTTTGGGTCGGGGGGCCGAGGGAATGAGCAGTTCTTC. The genes are TRBV10-3 and TRBJ2-1; TRBD2 is a possible D gene (7 bases). This CDR3 region has 16 residues. Germline CDR1 is ENHRY and CDR2 is SYGVKD. V was trimmed by 10 bases and J by 7 bases, leaving 26 bases between them.

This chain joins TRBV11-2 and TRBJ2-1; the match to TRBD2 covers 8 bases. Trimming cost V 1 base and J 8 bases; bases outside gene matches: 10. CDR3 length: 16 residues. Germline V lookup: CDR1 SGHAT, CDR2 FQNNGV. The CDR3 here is CASSLVGRGGIHEQFF. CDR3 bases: TGTGCCAGCAGCTTAGTAGGTCGGGGGGGCATTCATGAGCAGTTCTTC.

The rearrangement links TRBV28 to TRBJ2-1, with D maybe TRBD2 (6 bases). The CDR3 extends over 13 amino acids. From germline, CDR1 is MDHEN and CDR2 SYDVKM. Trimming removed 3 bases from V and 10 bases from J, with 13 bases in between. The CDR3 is CASSFRGSGEQFF. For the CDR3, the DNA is TGTGCCAGCAGTTTTCGGGGGTCTGGGGAGCAGTTCTTC.

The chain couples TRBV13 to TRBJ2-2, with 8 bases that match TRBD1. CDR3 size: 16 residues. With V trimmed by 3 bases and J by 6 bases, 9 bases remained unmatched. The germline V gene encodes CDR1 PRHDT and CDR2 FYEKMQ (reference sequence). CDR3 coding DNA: TGTGCCAGCAGCTTTTCAGGGGGCAATGAGGCCGGGGAGCTGTTTTTT. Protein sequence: CASSFSGGNEAGELFF.

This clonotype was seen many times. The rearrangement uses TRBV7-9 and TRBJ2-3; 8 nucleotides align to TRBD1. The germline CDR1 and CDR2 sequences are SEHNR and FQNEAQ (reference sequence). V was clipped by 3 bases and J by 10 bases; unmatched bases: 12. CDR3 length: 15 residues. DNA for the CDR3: TGTGCCAGCAGCTTTGGACAGGGAGTGGTGGTGGCGCAGTATTTT. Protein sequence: CASSFGQGVVVAQYF.